This T cell receptor (beta chain) is from a study of blood T cell repertoires in COVID-19. The count of this clone is one. Profiled with immunoSEQ multiplex PCR; TCRdb holds only in-frame clones, not every one. The data contain tens of thousands of clones, around 83% of them singletons. This CDR3 is built from 16 residues. The V gene end was trimmed by 7 bases and the J gene end by 6 bases; junction bases not matched to a gene: 12. Germline values: CDR1 SGDLS, CDR2 YYNGEE. Input material: peripheral blood. The origin of this receptor is a human donor in a cohort sampled during active or convalescent COVID-19. J is TRBJ2-1 and V is TRBV9; 11 bases are a match to TRBD2. The CDR3 spells CASGPGLLAGVNEQFF. The DNA for the CDR3 is TGTGCCAGCGGCCCGGGGTTACTAGCGGGGGTCAATGAGCAGTTCTTC.